Listed here are 17 T cell receptor beta chains from one sample, sequenced in a study of regulatory T cells in long-lasting Graves disease (dated by TCRdb to the early 2020s). What this sample's time point label stands for: persistent/refractory GD, antithyroid drugs over 5 years with positive TRAb. For both TCR sequencing and RNA sequencing, RNA was extracted from PBMCs in TRIzol. The library was made by multiplex PCR. Sequencing was performed on an Illumina HiSeq 4000. iRepertoire HTBI primers and Arm-PCR amplification of CDR3 regions were used to construct TCR beta libraries. TCRdb's own reprocessing of the public reads used fastp at Q25 and MiXCR and kept productive beta chains. Each entry merges the rows of one CDR3 protein and shows their most common DNA and genes. For this sample there are some 280,000 distinct CDR3 sequences; 22% appear just once. Of the sample, more than 50% falls within the top ten clones.

The material sequenced was peripheral blood mononuclear cells (PBMCs), taken when the disease was refractory, from a patient treated with antithyroid drugs. These receptors all come from a female donor with Graves disease.

The sample holds many counts of this clonotype. The rearrangement joins TRBV28 to TRBJ2-7; 7 bases map to TRBD2. Germline V gives CDR1 MDHEN, CDR2 SYDVKM. V gave up 3 bases and J gave up 0 bases; unmatched junction bases: 8. The length of the CDR3 is 16 residues. CDR3 sequence reads: CASSFPGAGSSYEQYF. In DNA form, the CDR3 reads TGTGCCAGCAGTTTTCCGGGAGCGGGATCCTCCTACGAGCAGTACTTC.

This clonotype was picked up many times. V gene TRBV27 combines with J gene TRBJ2-7; TRBD2 matches 7 bases. After removal of 2 bases from V and 3 bases from J, the junction contained 4 bases not matched to a gene. The CDR3 length is 14 residues. From germline, CDR1 is MNHEY and CDR2 SMNVEV (reference sequence). CDR3 sequence (DNA): TGTGCCAGCAGTTTACGCGGGAGTATCTACGAGCAGTACTTC. Translating it yields CASSLRGSIYEQYF.

This clonotype was counted a few times. The rearrangement uses TRBV7-3 and TRBJ2-2; 10 bases align to TRBD1. CDR1 is SGHTA, CDR2 FQGTGA, per germline. The CDR3 is 14 amino acids. J was trimmed by 4 bases and V by 5 bases; bases with no gene match: 1. The CDR3 sequence is CASSGDRGTGELFF. The CDR3 DNA reads as TGTGCCAGCAGCGGGGACAGGGGCACCGGGGAGCTGTTTTTT.

This clonotype was picked up a small number of times. This chain connects TRBV12-3 or TRBV12-4 to TRBJ2-5, with 7 bases that match TRBD2. The J call is in doubt because the DNA end fits TRBJ2-1 better. CDR3 length equals 14 residues. CDR3 DNA: TGTGCCAGCAGTCTTGGACTAGATCAAAATGAGCAGTTCTTC. Encoded protein: CASSLGLDQNEQFF.

This clonotype came up many times. V usage is TRBV20-1 and J usage is TRBJ1-2; D not resolved. The CDR3 sequence is 13 residues long. Germline CDR1 is DFQATT and CDR2 is SNEGSKA (reference sequence). V shed 5 bases and J shed 6 bases, with 16 bases lying between them. Here the CDR3 reads CSAAVGYVDGYTF. CDR3 in DNA: TGCAGTGCTGCCGTAGGGTATGTCGATGGCTACACCTTC.

In its sample, this clonotype was seen many times. The chain couples TRBV28 to TRBJ2-7; the match to TRBD2 covers 8 bases. The V gene end was trimmed by 6 bases and the J gene end by 1 base; junction bases not matched to a gene: 8. This CDR3 has 15 residues. Germline CDR1 MDHEN, CDR2 SYDVKM. The CDR3 reads CASSSPGLDSYEQYF. The CDR3 DNA follows: TGTGCCAGCAGCTCCCCGGGACTAGATTCCTACGAGCAGTACTTC.

V is TRBV7-2 and J is TRBJ2-7; 7 bases match TRBD2. Germline CDR1 SGHTA, CDR2 FQGNSA. The CDR3 has 14 amino acids. Trimming took 3 bases from V and 2 from J; bases not matched to a gene: 4. The chain's CDR3 is CASSFTSAAYEQYF. The DNA of the CDR3 is TGTGCCAGCAGCTTCACTAGCGCGGCCTACGAGCAGTACTTC.

This clonotype appeared a few times. J is TRBJ1-2 and V is TRBV7-2; D not certain. The CDR3 is 14 residues long. The V end was cut by 6 bases, the J end by 4 bases, with 15 bases between. Germline lookup yields CDR1 SGHTA and CDR2 FQGNSA. The CDR3 nucleotides read TGTGCCAGCAGATTTGACCCGGTGGGCTATGGCTACACCTTC. Its translation: CASRFDPVGYGYTF.

This clonotype was seen at least ten times. The chain uses TRBV6-2 or TRBV6-3 and TRBJ2-2, with 8 bases that match TRBD2. J lost 3 bases, V lost 8 bases, and 5 bases had no gene match. CDR3 length: 14 residues. The germline gives CDR1 MNHEY, CDR2 SVGEGT. Written as DNA, the CDR3 is TGTGCCAGCGGGAGCGGGAGTGACACCGGGGAGCTGTTTTTT. Its protein product is CASGSGSDTGELFF.

This clonotype was observed once. The gene calls are TRBV2 and TRBJ2-7; 11 positions match TRBD2. CDR3 length: 14 residues. Germline loops: CDR1 SNHLY, CDR2 FYNNEI. Germline trimming cut 7 bases from V and 4 bases from J; bases unmatched to any gene: 6. CDR3 sequence reads: CASTPTSGSYEQYF. Written as DNA, the CDR3 is TGTGCCAGCACACCTACTAGCGGGAGTTACGAGCAGTACTTC.

Many counts were recorded for this clonotype. The CDR3 sequence: CASSQDPGDGGEKLFF. The CDR3 coding sequence is TGCGCCAGCAGCCAAGACCCAGGGGATGGTGGTGAAAAACTGTTTTTT. The rearrangement joins TRBV4-3 to TRBJ1-4; D is possibly TRBD1 (6 bases). Deletions cut 0 bases from V and 7 bases from J, with 15 bases between. This CDR3 comprises 16 residues. Germline CDR1 is LGHNA and CDR2 is YSLEER.

This chain uses TRBV5-1 with TRBJ1-4; 10 positions agree with TRBD1. CDR3 size: 15 residues. Germline CDR1 and CDR2: SGHRS and YFSETQ. V gave up 4 bases and J gave up 6 bases; unmatched junction bases: 6. The CDR3 DNA reads TGCGCCAGCAGCCCCTACGGACAGGGGGATGAAAAACTGTTTTTT. This sequence encodes CASSPYGQGDEKLFF. The full variable domain, its missing parts supplied by reference TRBV5-1 and TRBJ1-4, is KAGVTQTPRYLIKTRGQQVTLSCSPISGHRSVSWYQQTPGQGLQFLFEYFSETQRNKGNFPGRFSGRQFSNSRSEMNVSTLELGDSALYLCASSPYGQGDEKLFFGSGTQLSVL.

Many counts were recorded for this clonotype. This chain connects TRBV27 to TRBJ1-5; the D is unclear. The germline CDR1 and CDR2 sequences are MNHEY and SMNVEV (reference sequence). V lost 5 bases, J lost 5 bases, and 16 bases lay in between. The CDR3 length is 15 residues. The DNA for the CDR3 is TGTGCCAGCAGTGTCCGATTGGATTGGGATCAGCCCCAGCATTTT. It specifies CASSVRLDWDQPQHF.

The genes are TRBV12-3 or TRBV12-4 and TRBJ2-3; perhaps TRBD1 as D (6 bases). The V and J ends lost 4 bases and 0 bases respectively, with 8 bases between them. The CDR3 contains 14 residues. DNA for the CDR3: TGTGCCAGCAGTTCTGGACAGAGCACAGATACGCAGTATTTT. This encodes CASSSGQSTDTQYF.

This clonotype appeared a few times. This rearrangement joins TRBV5-1 to TRBJ1-4; possible D gene TRBD1, 6 bases. There are 15 residues in the CDR3. The ends were cut back, 3 bases at V and 4 bases at J, with 13 bases in the middle. Germline values: CDR1 SGHRS, CDR2 YFSETQ. The CDR3 DNA follows: TGCGCCAGCAGCTCGACCACAGGGCTTAATGAAAAACTGTTTTTT. It is translated as CASSSTTGLNEKLFF.

To note about this clonotype: A single base separates this from a much larger clone, so it may be a read error. The rearrangement uses TRBV10-3 and TRBJ2-7, with 8 bases that match TRBD2. The germline V gene has CDR1 ENHRY and CDR2 SYGVKD. With V trimmed by 10 bases and J by 3 bases, 8 bases remained unmatched. There are 13 residues in the CDR3. The DNA of the CDR3 is TGTGCCACCCGAGCGGGAGAGAACTACGAGCAGTACTTC. Its translation: CATRAGENYEQYF.

Points on this clonotype: The germline gene is not matched at one end of the junction; a read error may be the cause. This chain joins TRBV7-9 and TRBJ1-1; D uncertain. The CDR3 consists of 14 residues. Germline CDR1 SEHNR, CDR2 FQNEAQ (reference sequence). CDR3 nucleotides: TGTGCCAGCAGCTTGGGCCCATCAGGTACTGAAACTTTCTTT. Encoded protein: CASSLGPSGTETFF. The variable domain in full, completed from reference TRBV7-9 and TRBJ1-1, reads DTGVSQNPRHKITKRGQNVTFRCDPISEHNRLYWYRQTLGQGPEFLTYFQNEAQLEKSRLLSDRFSAERPKGSFSTLEIQRTEQGDSAMYLCASSLGPSGTETFFGQGTRLTVV.